This T cell receptor beta chain was identified in a study of blood T cells in healthy people across ages. Study-level findings and limits: Older age went with lower TCR beta diversity per million T cells, in a roughly linear way. Those diversity estimates obtained from one million T cells were thought to be underestimates.

In its sample, this clonotype was seen a few times. What it binds is unknown. Each donor was a healthy Caucasian individual from Russia, aged 6 to 90. A J-beta primer mix and a sample-barcoded 5' primer were used in a second PCR of roughly 6 to 12 cycles. Tagging of each cDNA molecule was performed by a template-switch adaptor with 12 random nucleotides. TCRdb independently ran MiXCR on the 5' RACE reads; one entry per CDR3 protein. Among approximately 680,000 distinct CDR3 sequences, about 32% were seen once, and the ten largest hold 15%. Deletions cut 1 base from V and 8 bases from J, with 15 bases between. Germline V gives CDR1 SGHTA, CDR2 FQGNSA. This CDR3 contains 16 residues.

Input material: blood. This sequence was found in a woman of 80 years or more in good health. The V call is TRBV7-2, the J call TRBJ1-6; D gene unclear. The DNA of the CDR3 is TGTGCCAGCAGCTTAGAAGTCACATATTATGATTCACCCCTCCACTTT. Encoded protein: CASSLEVTYYDSPLHF. The whole variable domain, remainder taken from reference TRBV7-2 and TRBJ1-6, is GAGVSQSPSNKVTEKGKDVELRCDPISGHTALYWYRQSLGQGLEFLIYFQGNSAPDKSGLPSDRFSAERTGGSVSTLTIQRTQQEDSAVYLCASSLEVTYYDSPLHFGNGTRLTVT.